These 25 T cell receptor beta chains were sequenced from one sample in a study of CD8 T cells in ankylosing spondylitis. MiXCR was run by TCRdb on the 5' RACE reads, yielding one entry per CDR3 protein. Among approximately 350,000 distinct CDR3 sequences listed, over 12% were seen once. The specimen was blood, either unsorted or a sorted T cell fraction (not recorded which). The origin of the receptors is a male donor with ankylosing spondylitis or in good health (not recorded which).

This clonotype was recorded at least ten times. J is TRBJ1-1 and V is TRBV10-3, with a possible D match to TRBD1 (6 bases). The V and J ends lost 7 bases and 0 bases respectively, with 9 bases between them. The germline V gene encodes CDR1 ENHRY and CDR2 SYGVKD. This CDR3 has 13 amino acids. The CDR3 loop reads CAITGGLNTEAFF. In DNA form, the CDR3 reads TGTGCCATCACTGGGGGGCTGAACACTGAAGCTTTCTTT.

The chain carries TRBV20-1 and TRBJ2-3; 7 nucleotides line up with TRBD2. The V and J ends lost 6 bases and 6 bases, in that order; junction bases with no gene match: 9. CDR3 length equals 13 residues. Germline loops: CDR1 DFQATT, CDR2 SNEGSKA (reference sequence). CDR3 bases: TGCAGTGCCGTGCGGGGGAGTCCCGATACGCAGTATTTT. It yields the protein CSAVRGSPDTQYF.

This chain joins TRBV11-2 and TRBJ1-5; tentative D call: TRBD1 (6 bases). In germline, CDR1 is SGHAT, CDR2 FQNNGV. This CDR3 has 14 residues. With 5 bases removed from V and 6 bases from J, the gap between germline ends came to 14 bases. CDR3 loop: CASSRGALGQPQHF. The CDR3 coding sequence is TGTGCCAGCAGCCGGGGGGCGTTAGGTCAGCCCCAGCATTTT.

The chain combines TRBV4-1 with TRBJ2-3; D gene uncertain. The CDR3 runs to 16 residues. With 4 bases removed from V and 3 bases from J, the gap between germline ends came to 17 bases. Looked up from germline, CDR1 is MGHRA and CDR2 is YSYEKL. CDR3 in amino acids: CASSLRSAGGTDTQYF. The DNA for the CDR3 is TGCGCCAGCAGCCTCAGGTCCGCAGGCGGTACAGATACGCAGTATTTT.

This clonotype was counted a few times. V and J are TRBV25-1 and TRBJ2-3; D is ambiguous. The CDR3 length is 12 residues. The V gene's germline CDR1 is MGHDK and CDR2 SYGVNS. Deletions cut 4 bases from V and 8 bases from J, with 10 bases between. Here the CDR3 reads CASSVSKGTQYF. The DNA for the CDR3 is TGTGCCAGCAGTGTTTCTAAGGGTACGCAGTATTTT. The full variable domain, in which reference TRBV25-1 and TRBJ2-3 provide the parts outside the CDR3, is EADIYQTPRYLVIGTGKKITLECSQTMGHDKMYWYQQDPGMELHLIHYSYGVNSTEKGDLSSESTVSRIRTEHFPLTLESARPSHTSQYLCASSVSKGTQYFGPGTRLTVL.

This clonotype has ten or more counts. V usage is TRBV4-1 and J usage is TRBJ2-1; D gene unclear. Germline CDR1 MGHRA, CDR2 YSYEKL. The CDR3 contains 15 residues. V shed 4 bases and J shed 1 base, with 11 bases lying between them. The chain's CDR3 is CASSPGSNSYNEQFF. CDR3 DNA sequence: TGCGCCAGCAGCCCCGGTTCTAATTCCTACAATGAGCAGTTCTTC.

The chain joins TRBV5-1 to TRBJ2-5; D ambiguous. The CDR3 runs 13 residues. The germline CDR1 and CDR2 sequences are SGHRS and YFSETQ. Trimming stripped 0 bases from V and 1 base from J, with 4 bases between. DNA of the CDR3: TGCGCCAGCAGCTTGGACCCCCAAGAGACCCAGTACTTC. Amino acid sequence: CASSLDPQETQYF. The variable domain in full, with the rest retrieved from reference TRBV5-1 and TRBJ2-5, is KAGVTQTPRYLIKTRGQQVTLSCSPISGHRSVSWYQQTPGQGLQFLFEYFSETQRNKGNFPGRFSGRQFSNSRSEMNVSTLELGDSALYLCASSLDPQETQYFGPGTRLLVL.

This clonotype was seen a handful of times. The V call is TRBV30, the J call TRBJ1-5; no definite D call. With 0 bases removed from V and 9 bases from J, the gap between germline ends came to 9 bases. Germline V CDR1 and CDR2: GTSNPN, SVGIG (reference sequence). The length of the CDR3 is 12 residues. Here the CDR3 reads CAWSVGSGPQHF. CDR3 nucleotide sequence: TGTGCCTGGAGTGTAGGGTCCGGGCCCCAGCATTTT.

This clonotype was recorded only once. The V gene is TRBV20-1, the J gene TRBJ2-2; D possibly corresponds to TRBD2 (5 bases). Trimming removed 1 base from V and 4 bases from J, with 10 bases in between. The germline V gene encodes CDR1 DFQATT and CDR2 SNEGSKA (reference sequence). CDR3 size: 14 residues. The CDR3 spells CSARAGTITGELFF. In nucleotides, the CDR3 is TGCAGTGCTAGAGCGGGAACAATCACCGGGGAGCTGTTTTTT.

This sequence joins TRBV9 and TRBJ2-1, with D uncertain. Germline CDR1 and CDR2: SGDLS and YYNGEE. The length of the CDR3 is 15 residues. The germline V and J ends were trimmed by 3 bases and 3 bases, with 13 bases remaining between them. DNA for the CDR3: TGTGCCAGCAGCGGTCCAGGTCCCATCTACAATGAGCAGTTCTTC. Its protein is CASSGPGPIYNEQFF.

This clonotype was seen a few times. This chain connects TRBV9 to TRBJ2-2, with 11 bases fitting TRBD2. Trimming took 2 bases from V and 2 from J; bases not matched to a gene: 8. This CDR3 has 18 amino acids. CDR1 SGDLS and CDR2 YYNGEE come from the germline V gene. DNA for the CDR3: TGTGCCAGCAGCGTTGTTAGCGGGAGGGCCCCAAACACCGGGGAGCTGTTTTTT. Its protein product is CASSVVSGRAPNTGELFF.

V is TRBV12-5 and J is TRBJ2-7; D is unclear. The CDR3 consists of 12 residues. The germline V and J ends were trimmed by 1 base and 6 bases, with 7 bases remaining between them. Germline CDR1 is LGHNT and CDR2 is FRNRAP. This chain's CDR3 is CASGLGVVEQYF. The CDR3 region has the DNA TGTGCTAGTGGTTTGGGGGTCGTCGAGCAGTACTTC.

This clonotype was found many times. This chain connects TRBV5-1 to TRBJ1-1; 8 bases fit TRBD1. There are 12 residues in the CDR3. J lost 8 bases, V lost 2 bases, and 2 bases had no gene match. The germline V gene encodes CDR1 SGHRS and CDR2 YFSETQ. The CDR3 nucleotides read TGCGCCAGCAGCTTCCGGACAGGGGAAGCTTTCTTT. Translated, it gives CASSFRTGEAFF.

The chain recombines TRBV7-9 with TRBJ1-4; D not resolved. The V end was cut by 7 bases, the J end by 8 bases, with 14 bases between. The CDR3 sequence is 13 residues long. The germline V gene has CDR1 SEHNR and CDR2 FQNEAQ (reference sequence). CDR3 amino acids: CASTEGRREKLFF. In DNA form, the CDR3 reads TGTGCCAGCACCGAAGGCCGCAGAGAAAAACTGTTTTTT.

This clonotype was detected a few times. CDR3 in amino acids: CASRETSRDDEQYF. CDR3 sequence (DNA): TGTGCCAGCAGGGAGACTAGCAGGGACGACGAGCAGTACTTC. The chain uses TRBV12-3 or TRBV12-4 and TRBJ2-7, with 7 bases identical to TRBD2. The CDR3 is 14 amino acids. V shed 6 bases and J 5 bases; nucleotides not matched to a gene: 10.

CDR3 region: CSASGAGGTYEQYF. The DNA for the CDR3 is TGCAGTGCTAGCGGGGCGGGGGGAACCTACGAGCAGTACTTC. This chain joins TRBV20-1 and TRBJ2-7, with TRBD2 matching 8 bases. The CDR3 is 14 residues long. J lost 2 bases, V lost 3 bases, and 6 bases had no gene match. Germline CDR1 and CDR2: DFQATT and SNEGSKA (reference sequence).

This chain joins TRBV5-1 and TRBJ2-3; the match to TRBD2 covers 8 bases. The CDR3 totals 15 residues. Germline CDR1 SGHRS, CDR2 YFSETQ. V dropped 0 bases and J dropped 4; count of bases not matched to a gene: 4. CDR3 coding DNA: TGCGCCAGCAGCTTGGCTCCGGGAGGGCCAGATACGCAGTATTTT. Its protein is CASSLAPGGPDTQYF. Using reference TRBV5-1 and TRBJ2-3 for the parts outside the CDR3, the full variable domain is KAGVTQTPRYLIKTRGQQVTLSCSPISGHRSVSWYQQTPGQGLQFLFEYFSETQRNKGNFPGRFSGRQFSNSRSEMNVSTLELGDSALYLCASSLAPGGPDTQYFGPGTRLTVL.

The rearrangement uses TRBV5-1 and TRBJ2-1, with 7 positions matching TRBD1. Germline CDR1 is SGHRS and CDR2 is YFSETQ. Trimming cost V 0 bases and J 6 bases; bases outside gene matches: 6. The CDR3 consists of 15 residues. The CDR3 DNA reads TGCGCCAGCAGCTTGGCCGGACAGGCGTCCAATGAGCAGTTCTTC. Residues: CASSLAGQASNEQFF.

This clonotype was seen only a few times. The V call is TRBV2, the J call TRBJ1-2; D not certain. The CDR3 runs 12 residues. V was trimmed by 4 bases and J by 7 bases, leaving 10 bases between them. CDR1 is SNHLY, CDR2 FYNNEI, per germline. The CDR3 region has the DNA TGTGCCAGCAGTGGACTCGGTAGTGGCTACACCTTC. It codes for CASSGLGSGYTF.

This clonotype was counted a few times. V is TRBV30 and J is TRBJ2-3, with no clear D. Trimming removed 2 bases from V and 5 bases from J, with 14 bases in between. The CDR3 is made up of 14 amino acids. Germline V lookup: CDR1 GTSNPN, CDR2 SVGIG (reference sequence). CDR3 residues: CAWSRGDPGDTQYF. The CDR3 coding sequence is TGTGCCTGGAGTCGCGGTGACCCTGGAGATACGCAGTATTTT.

The chain couples TRBV12-1 to TRBJ2-7. TRBV12-1 is a known pseudogene. The CDR3 loop spans 14 amino acids. CDR3 nucleotide sequence: TGTGCCAGCAGCTTACGGTATGGAGAGTACGAGCAGTACTTC. Translating gives CASSLRYGEYEQYF.

This clonotype has a single count. The CDR3 DNA reads TGTGCCAGCAGTCAACAGGGGGGGTGGAGTGAGCAGTTCTTC. This encodes CASSQQGGWSEQFF. This chain connects TRBV3-1 to TRBJ2-1, with D perhaps TRBD1 (8 bases). The ends were cut back, 6 bases at V and 9 bases at J, with 18 bases in the middle. Per the germline V gene, CDR1 is LGHDT and CDR2 is YNNKEL (reference sequence). The CDR3 extends over 14 amino acids.

This clonotype was seen only a few times. The chain joins TRBV4-1 to TRBJ2-1; 9 bases map to TRBD2. The CDR3 contains 17 residues. J was trimmed by 10 bases and V by 0 bases; bases with no gene match: 13. Germline assignment: CDR1 MGHRA and CDR2 YSYEKL. In DNA form, the CDR3 reads TGCGCCAGCAGCCAAGATAGTGCCAGCGGGGGGAGGCGGGAGCAGTTCTTC. It codes for CASSQDSASGGRREQFF.

Ten or more counts support this clonotype. The chain has TRBV4-2 and TRBJ2-1, with D perhaps being TRBD1 or TRBD2 (6 bases each). In germline, CDR1 is LGHNA, CDR2 YNFKEQ. The CDR3 contains 18 residues. Trimming took 4 bases from V and 6 from J, leaving 25 bases between them. The DNA for the CDR3 is TGTGCCAGCAGCCTTTTCTCCTACGGGGGCGCCTCGGTCAATGAGCAGTTCTTC. It encodes CASSLFSYGGASVNEQFF.

The gene calls are TRBV20-1 and TRBJ2-6; D tentatively reads TRBD1 or TRBD2 (5 bases each). The CDR3 is 15 amino acids. V was clipped by 1 base and J by 2 bases, with 9 bases between them. CDR1 and CDR2 (germline): DFQATT, SNEGSKA (reference sequence). The CDR3 sequence: CSARAGAAGANVLTF. The CDR3 nucleotides are TGCAGTGCTAGAGCCGGGGCAGCTGGGGCCAACGTCCTGACTTTC.